This is a list of T cell receptor beta chains from one sample in a study of tumor-infiltrating lymphocytes in glioblastoma multiforme. TCRdb called the multiplex PCR reads again in MiXCR, with one record for every CDR3 protein. The sample yields 10,000 to 15,000 distinct CDR3 sequences, 60% to 75% seen once. The source material was brain tumor tissue. These receptors all stem from a male donor with glioblastoma. CDR3s include the opening cysteine and the closing phenylalanine or tryptophan. Each record gives: V gene, D gene, clone size, J gene, CDR3 DNA, CDR3 protein. The D gene is left open where the match is weak. Size is omitted from some rows. Given values are once, few, many or a class for expanded clones.

>TRBV6-1|-|-|TRBJ2-1
TGTGCCTGCAGTTTAGATACTAGTTTGAATGAGCGGTTCTTC
CACSLDTSLNERFF
>TRBV5-4|-|-|TRBJ2-5
TGTGCCGGCAGCAAATTGGGAGTGGCTCAAGATACCCAGTACTTC
CAGSKLGVAQDTQYF
>TRBV11-2|-|-|TRBJ2-1
TGTGCCAGCAGCTTAGATAGTAACAATGAGCAGTTCTTC
CASSLDSNNEQFF
>TRBV20-1|-|-|TRBJ2-7
TGCAGTGCTAGGGAGACCTACGAGCAGTACTTC
CSARETYEQYF
>TRBV11-1|TRBD1|-|TRBJ2-3
TGTGCCAGCAGCTTTTTCGGACAGGTAGCCACGGATACGCAGTATTTT
CASSFFGQVATDTQYF
>TRBV6-5|-|many|TRBJ2-6
TGTGCCAGCAGTGGGTCCTCTGGGGCCAACGTCCTGACTTTC
CASSGSSGANVLTF
>TRBV10-1|-|many|TRBJ2-1
TGCGCCAGCAGTGATCCAAGGACTACCAACTACAATGAGCAGTTCTTC
CASSDPRTTNYNEQFF
>TRBV20-1|TRBD2|few|TRBJ2-1
TGCAGTGCTAGTAGGCGGGAGTCAGGCAATGAGCAGTTCTTC
CSASRRESGNEQFF
>TRBV20-1|-|medium-sized|TRBJ2-5
TGCAGTGCTAGAGATGCTAGCTCGTTAGAGACCCAGTACTTC
CSARDASSLETQYF
>TRBV11-2|-|-|TRBJ2-2
TGTGCCAGCAGCTTGGACTTCAACACCGGGGAGCTGTTTTTT
CASSLDFNTGELFF
>TRBV5-4|-|-|TRBJ2-1
TGTGCCAGCAACTTGGGAGGGGGCAGCCCCTACAATGAGCAGTTCTTC
CASNLGGGSPYNEQFF